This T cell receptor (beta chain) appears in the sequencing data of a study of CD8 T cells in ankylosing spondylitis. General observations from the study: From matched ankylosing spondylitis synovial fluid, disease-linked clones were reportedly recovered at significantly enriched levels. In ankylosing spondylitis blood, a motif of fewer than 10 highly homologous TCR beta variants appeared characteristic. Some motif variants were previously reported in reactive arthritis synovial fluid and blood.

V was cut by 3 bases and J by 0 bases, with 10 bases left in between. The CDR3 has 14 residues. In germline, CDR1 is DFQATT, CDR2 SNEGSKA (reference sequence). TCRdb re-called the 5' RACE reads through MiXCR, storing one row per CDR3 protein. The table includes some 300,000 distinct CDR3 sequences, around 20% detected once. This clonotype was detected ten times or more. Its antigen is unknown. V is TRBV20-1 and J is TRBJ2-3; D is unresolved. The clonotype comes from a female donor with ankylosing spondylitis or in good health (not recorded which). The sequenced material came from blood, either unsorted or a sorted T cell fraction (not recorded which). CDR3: CSARALASTDTQYF. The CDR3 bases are TGCAGTGCTAGGGCCCTCGCTAGCACAGATACGCAGTATTTT.